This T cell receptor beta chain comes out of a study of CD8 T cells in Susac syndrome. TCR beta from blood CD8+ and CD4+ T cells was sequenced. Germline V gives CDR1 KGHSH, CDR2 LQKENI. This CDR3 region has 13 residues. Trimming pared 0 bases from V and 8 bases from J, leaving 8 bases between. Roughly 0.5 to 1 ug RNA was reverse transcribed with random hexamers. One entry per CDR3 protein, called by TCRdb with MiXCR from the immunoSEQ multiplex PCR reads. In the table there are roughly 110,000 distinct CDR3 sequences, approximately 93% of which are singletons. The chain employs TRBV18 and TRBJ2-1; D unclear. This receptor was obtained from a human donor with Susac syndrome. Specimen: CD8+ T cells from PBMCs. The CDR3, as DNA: TGTGCCAGCTCACCACCGCTAGGAGATGAGCAGTTCTTC. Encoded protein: CASSPPLGDEQFF.